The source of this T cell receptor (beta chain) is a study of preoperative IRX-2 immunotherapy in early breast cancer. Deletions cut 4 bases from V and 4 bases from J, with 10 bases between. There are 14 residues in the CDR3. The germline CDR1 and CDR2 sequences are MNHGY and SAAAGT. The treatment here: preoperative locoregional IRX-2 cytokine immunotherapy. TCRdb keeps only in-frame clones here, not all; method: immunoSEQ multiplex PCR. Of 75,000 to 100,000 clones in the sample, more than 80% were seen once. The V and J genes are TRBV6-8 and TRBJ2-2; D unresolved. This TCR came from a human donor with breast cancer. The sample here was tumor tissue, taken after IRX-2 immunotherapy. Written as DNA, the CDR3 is TGTGCCAGCAGTTCATCGGCCTTCACCGGGGAGCTGTTTTTT. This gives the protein CASSSSAFTGELFF.